This TCR beta chain was identified during a study of siplizumab effects on memory and regulatory T cells. The study, taken as a whole, reports: Only a minority of proliferating CD4+ or CD8+ clones had an assignable naive or memory phenotype, with roughly 80-95% lacking one.

Sequenced by immunoSEQ multiplex PCR; TCRdb stores in-frame clones only, minus some. In the table there are approximately 12,000 clones, around 45% of which are singletons. Within the sample, this clone is medium-sized. Antigen unknown. As described, mixed lymphocyte reaction cells underwent coculture at 37°C for a duration of more than five days. Sequenced input: CFSE-low (dividing) CD8+ T cells sorted from an allogeneic mixed lymphocyte reaction. This receptor was obtained from a human donor in good health; the cells came from an allogeneic mixed lymphocyte reaction. Some clones in this sample may be carry-over from other donors' samples.

CDR3 nucleotide sequence: TGTGCCAGCAGTTTATCGGGACAGGGGGCTTTCTACGAGCAGTACTTC. This translates into CASSLSGQGAFYEQYF. V is TRBV27 and J is TRBJ2-7; 12 bases agree with TRBD1. V shed 0 bases and J 3 bases; nucleotides not matched to a gene: 3. CDR3 length equals 16 residues. CDR1 is MNHEY, CDR2 SMNVEV, per germline (reference sequence).